This T cell receptor (beta chain) appears in the sequencing data of a study of T-cell reconstitution after alpha-beta-depleted transplantation in children. Germline V gene lookup returns CDR1 SGHAT and CDR2 FQNNGV. Trimming cost V 5 bases and J 4 bases, with 15 bases left between them. The CDR3 totals 14 residues. Unique molecular identifiers were incorporated during preparation of the TCRbeta library. TCRdb fed the PCR reads into MiXCR, producing one record per CDR3 protein. This sample has approximately 400,000 distinct CDR3 sequences, with approximately 11% found just once. Material: PBMCs from the stem cell graft donor, obtained from the stem cell graft. This TCR was sampled from a human donor who donated a stem cell graft to a child with acute myeloid leukemia. The chain couples TRBV11-2 to TRBJ2-7, with a tentative D call TRBD2 (5 bases). CDR3 amino acids: CASSPSGDYYEQYF. The CDR3, as DNA: TGTGCCAGCAGCCCGAGCGGAGATTATTACGAGCAGTACTTC.